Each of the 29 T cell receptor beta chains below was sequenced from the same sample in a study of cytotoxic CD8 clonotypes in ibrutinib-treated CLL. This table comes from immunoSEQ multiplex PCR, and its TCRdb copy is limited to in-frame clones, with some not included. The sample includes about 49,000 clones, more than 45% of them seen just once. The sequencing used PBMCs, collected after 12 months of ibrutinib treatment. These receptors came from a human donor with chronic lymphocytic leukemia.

CDR3 nucleotide sequence: TGTGCCAGCAATTCCTACGAGCAGTACTTC. It translates to CASNSYEQYF. The gene calls are TRBV6-5 and TRBJ2-7, with D unclear. The CDR3 extends over 10 amino acids. Germline V gene lookup returns CDR1 MNHEY and CDR2 SVGAGI. V was clipped by 7 bases and J by 1 base, with 2 bases between them.

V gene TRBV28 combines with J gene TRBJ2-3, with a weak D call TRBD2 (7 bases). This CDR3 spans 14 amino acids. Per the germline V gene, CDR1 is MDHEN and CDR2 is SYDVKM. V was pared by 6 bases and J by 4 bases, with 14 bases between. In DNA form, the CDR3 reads TGTGCCAGCAGCCTCAGGGGAGGGGCAGATACGCAGTATTTT. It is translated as CASSLRGGADTQYF.

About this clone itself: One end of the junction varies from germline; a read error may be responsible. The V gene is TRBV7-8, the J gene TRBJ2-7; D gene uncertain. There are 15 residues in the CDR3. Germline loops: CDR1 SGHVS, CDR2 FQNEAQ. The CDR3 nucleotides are TGTGCCAGCAGCTTAGCGCATCAGCCTACCTACGAGCGGTACTTC. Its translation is CASSLAHQPTYERYF.

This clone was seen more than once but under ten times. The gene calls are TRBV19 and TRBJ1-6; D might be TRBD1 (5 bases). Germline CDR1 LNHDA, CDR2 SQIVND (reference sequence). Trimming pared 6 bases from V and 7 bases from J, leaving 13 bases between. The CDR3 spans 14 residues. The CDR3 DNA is TGTGCCAGTAGGGGGGTGGTGGAGAATTCACCCCTCCACTTT. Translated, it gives CASRGVVENSPLHF.

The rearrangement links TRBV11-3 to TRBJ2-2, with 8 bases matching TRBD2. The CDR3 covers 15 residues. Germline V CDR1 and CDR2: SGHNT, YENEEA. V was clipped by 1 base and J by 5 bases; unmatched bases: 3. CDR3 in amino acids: CASSLAGGPTGELFF. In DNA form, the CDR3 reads TGTGCCAGCAGCTTAGCGGGAGGGCCGACCGGGGAGCTGTTTTTT. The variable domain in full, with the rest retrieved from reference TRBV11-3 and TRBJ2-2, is EAGVVQSPRYKIIEKKQPVAFWCNPISGHNTLYWYLQNLGQGPELLIRYENEEAVDDSQLPKDRFSAERLKGVDSTLKIQPAELGDSAVYLCASSLAGGPTGELFFGEGSRLTVL.

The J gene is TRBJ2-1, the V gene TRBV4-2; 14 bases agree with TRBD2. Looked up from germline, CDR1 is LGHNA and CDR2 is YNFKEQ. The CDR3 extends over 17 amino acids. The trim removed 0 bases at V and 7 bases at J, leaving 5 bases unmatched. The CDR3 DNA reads TGTGCCAGCAGCCAAGACCCGGGACTAGCGGGAGTAAATGAGCAGTTCTTC. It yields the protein CASSQDPGLAGVNEQFF.

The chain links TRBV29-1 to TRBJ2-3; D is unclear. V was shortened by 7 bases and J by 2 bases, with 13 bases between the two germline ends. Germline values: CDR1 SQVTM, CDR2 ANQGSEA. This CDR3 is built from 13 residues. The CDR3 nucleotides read TGCAGCGCTACAGAAACCCTCACAGATACGCAGTATTTT. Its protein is CSATETLTDTQYF.

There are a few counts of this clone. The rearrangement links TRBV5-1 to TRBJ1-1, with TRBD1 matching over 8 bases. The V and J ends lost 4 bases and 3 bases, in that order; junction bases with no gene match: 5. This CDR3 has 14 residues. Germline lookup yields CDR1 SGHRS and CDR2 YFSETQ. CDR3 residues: CASSPWTGYTEAFF. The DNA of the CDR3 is TGCGCCAGCAGCCCCTGGACAGGGTACACTGAAGCTTTCTTT.

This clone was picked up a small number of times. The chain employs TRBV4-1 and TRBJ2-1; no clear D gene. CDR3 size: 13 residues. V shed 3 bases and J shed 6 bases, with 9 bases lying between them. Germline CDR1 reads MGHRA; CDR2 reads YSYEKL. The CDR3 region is CASSHISFNEQFF. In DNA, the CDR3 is TGCGCCAGCAGCCACATTAGCTTCAATGAGCAGTTCTTC.

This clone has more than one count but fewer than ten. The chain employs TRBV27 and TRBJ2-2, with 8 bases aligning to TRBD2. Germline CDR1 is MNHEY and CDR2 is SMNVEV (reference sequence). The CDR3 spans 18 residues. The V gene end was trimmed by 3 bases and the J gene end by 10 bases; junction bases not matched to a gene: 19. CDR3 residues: CASSFLSPGLVDSVELFF. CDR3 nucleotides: TGTGCCAGCAGTTTTTTAAGTCCGGGACTAGTCGATTCTGTGGAGCTGTTTTTT.

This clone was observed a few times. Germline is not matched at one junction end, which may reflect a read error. CDR3 region: CASSQEHSVSFEQYF. The DNA of the CDR3 is TGCGCCAGCAGCCAAGAACACAGCGTCTCCTTCGAGCAGTACTTC. The chain combines TRBV4-1 with TRBJ2-7; D not resolved. CDR1 and CDR2 from the germline V gene are MGHRA and YSYEKL. CDR3 length equals 15 residues.

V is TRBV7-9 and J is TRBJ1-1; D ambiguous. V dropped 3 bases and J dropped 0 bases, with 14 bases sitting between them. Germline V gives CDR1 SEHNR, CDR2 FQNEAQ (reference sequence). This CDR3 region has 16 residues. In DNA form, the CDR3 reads TGTGCCAGCAGCTTGGGCTTGGTGAGGTTGAACACTGAAGCTTTCTTT. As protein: CASSLGLVRLNTEAFF.

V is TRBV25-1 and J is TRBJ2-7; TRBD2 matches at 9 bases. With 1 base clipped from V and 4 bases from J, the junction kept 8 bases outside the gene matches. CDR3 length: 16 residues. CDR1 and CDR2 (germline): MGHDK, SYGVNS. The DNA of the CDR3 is TGTGCCAGCAGTGAATGTTTCTGGACTAGCGCGTACGAGCAGTACTTC. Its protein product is CASSECFWTSAYEQYF.

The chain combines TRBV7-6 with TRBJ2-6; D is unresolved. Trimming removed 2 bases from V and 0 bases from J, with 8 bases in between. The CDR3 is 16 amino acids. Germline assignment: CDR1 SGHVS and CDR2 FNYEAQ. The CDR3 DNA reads TGTGCCAGCAGCTTACAGCGAGGCTCTGGGGCCAACGTCCTGACTTTC. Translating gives CASSLQRGSGANVLTF.

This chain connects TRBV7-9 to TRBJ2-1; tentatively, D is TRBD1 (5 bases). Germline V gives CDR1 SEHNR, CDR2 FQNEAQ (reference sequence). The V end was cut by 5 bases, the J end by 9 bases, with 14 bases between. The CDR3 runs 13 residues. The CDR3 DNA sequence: TGTGCCAGCAGCCCGACGACAAGGGGTGAGCAGTTCTTC. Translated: CASSPTTRGEQFF.

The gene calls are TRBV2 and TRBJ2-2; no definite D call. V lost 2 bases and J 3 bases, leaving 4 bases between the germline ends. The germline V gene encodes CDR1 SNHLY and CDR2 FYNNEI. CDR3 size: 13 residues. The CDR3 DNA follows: TGTGCCAGCAGTGAACTCTACACCGGGGAGCTGTTTTTT. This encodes CASSELYTGELFF.

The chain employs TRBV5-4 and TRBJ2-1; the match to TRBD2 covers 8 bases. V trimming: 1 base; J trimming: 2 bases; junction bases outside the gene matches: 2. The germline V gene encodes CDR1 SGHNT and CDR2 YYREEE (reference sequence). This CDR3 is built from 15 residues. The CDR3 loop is CASSLIAGPYNEQFF. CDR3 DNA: TGTGCCAGCAGCTTGATAGCGGGACCCTACAATGAGCAGTTCTTC.

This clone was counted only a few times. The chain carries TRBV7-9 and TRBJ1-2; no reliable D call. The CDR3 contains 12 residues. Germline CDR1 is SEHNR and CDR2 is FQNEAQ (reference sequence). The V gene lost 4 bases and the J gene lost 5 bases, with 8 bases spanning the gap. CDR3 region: CASSWEGYGYTF. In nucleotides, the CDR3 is TGTGCCAGCAGCTGGGAGGGTTATGGCTACACCTTC.

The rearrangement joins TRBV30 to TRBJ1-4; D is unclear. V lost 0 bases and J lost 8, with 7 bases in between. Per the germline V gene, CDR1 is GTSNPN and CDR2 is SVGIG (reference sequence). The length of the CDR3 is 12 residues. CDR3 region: CAWSVGLEKLFF. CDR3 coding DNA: TGTGCCTGGAGTGTTGGTCTGGAAAAACTGTTTTTT.

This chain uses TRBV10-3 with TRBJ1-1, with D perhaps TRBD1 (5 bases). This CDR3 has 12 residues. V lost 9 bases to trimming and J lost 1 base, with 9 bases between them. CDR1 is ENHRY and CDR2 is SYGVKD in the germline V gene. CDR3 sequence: CAIKGQNTEAFF. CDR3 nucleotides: TGTGCCATAAAAGGACAGAACACTGAAGCTTTCTTT.

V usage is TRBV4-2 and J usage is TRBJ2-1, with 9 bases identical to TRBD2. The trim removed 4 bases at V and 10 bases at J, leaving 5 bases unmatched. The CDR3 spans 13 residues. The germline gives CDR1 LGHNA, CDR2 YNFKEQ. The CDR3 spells CASSLGTSREQFF. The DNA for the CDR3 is TGTGCCAGCAGCCTCGGGACTAGCAGAGAGCAGTTCTTC.

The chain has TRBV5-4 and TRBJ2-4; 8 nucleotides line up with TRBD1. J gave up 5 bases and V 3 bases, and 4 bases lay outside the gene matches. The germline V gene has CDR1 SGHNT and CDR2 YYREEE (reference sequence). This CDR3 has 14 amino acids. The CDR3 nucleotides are TGTGCCAGCAGCTATAGGGACAGGCAAAACATTCAGTACTTC. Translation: CASSYRDRQNIQYF.

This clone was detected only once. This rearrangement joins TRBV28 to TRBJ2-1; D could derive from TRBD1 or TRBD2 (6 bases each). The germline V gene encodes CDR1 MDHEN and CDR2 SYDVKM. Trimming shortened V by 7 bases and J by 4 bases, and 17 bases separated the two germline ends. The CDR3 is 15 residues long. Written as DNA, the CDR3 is TGTGCCAGCAACTCCCCGGGGGCGCTTTACAATGAGCAGTTCTTC. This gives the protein CASNSPGALYNEQFF.

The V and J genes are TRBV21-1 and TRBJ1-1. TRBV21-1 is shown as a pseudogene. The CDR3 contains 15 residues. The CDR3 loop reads CASSNSDGENTEAFF. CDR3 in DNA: TGTGCCAGCAGCAACAGCGACGGAGAGAACACTGAAGCTTTCTTT.

This CDR3 is CATLFSSGTSGSMDNEQFF. In DNA, the CDR3 is TGTGCCACGCTGTTCTCATCCGGGACTAGCGGGAGTATGGACAATGAGCAGTTCTTC. The J gene is TRBJ2-1, the V gene TRBV28; 14 bases are a match to TRBD2. Germline loops: CDR1 MDHEN, CDR2 SYDVKM. Germline trimming cut 10 bases from V and 5 bases from J; bases unmatched to any gene: 19. This CDR3 is built from 19 residues.

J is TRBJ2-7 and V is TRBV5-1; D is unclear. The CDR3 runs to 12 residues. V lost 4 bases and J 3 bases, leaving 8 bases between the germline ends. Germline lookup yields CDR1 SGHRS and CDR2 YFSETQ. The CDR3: CASSQDHYEQYF. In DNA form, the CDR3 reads TGCGCCAGCAGCCAGGATCACTACGAGCAGTACTTC.

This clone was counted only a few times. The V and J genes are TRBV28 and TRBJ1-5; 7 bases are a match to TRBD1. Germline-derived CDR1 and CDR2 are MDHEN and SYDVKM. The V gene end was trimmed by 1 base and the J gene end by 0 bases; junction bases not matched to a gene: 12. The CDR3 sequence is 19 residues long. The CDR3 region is CASSLSLRGIFYSNQPQHF. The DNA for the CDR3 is TGTGCCAGCAGTTTATCTCTCAGGGGGATCTTTTATAGCAATCAGCCCCAGCATTTT.

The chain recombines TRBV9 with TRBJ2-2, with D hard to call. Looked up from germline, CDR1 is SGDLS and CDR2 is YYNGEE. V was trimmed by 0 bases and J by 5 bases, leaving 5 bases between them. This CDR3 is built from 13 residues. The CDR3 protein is CASSVAWTGELFF. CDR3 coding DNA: TGTGCCAGCAGCGTAGCCTGGACCGGGGAGCTGTTTTTT.

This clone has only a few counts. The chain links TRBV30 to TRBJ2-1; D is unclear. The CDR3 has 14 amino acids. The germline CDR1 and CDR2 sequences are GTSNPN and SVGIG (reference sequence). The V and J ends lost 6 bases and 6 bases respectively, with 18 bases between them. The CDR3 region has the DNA TGTGCCTGTGGATTTATCACGATGGGCAATGAGCAGTTCTTC. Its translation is CACGFITMGNEQFF.